The 23 T cell receptor beta chains below all came from one sample that was sequenced in a study of response to subunit inactivated influenza vaccine. TCRdb re-derived calls from the RT-PCR reads in MiXCR, one entry per CDR3 protein. The table has around 580,000 distinct CDR3 sequences, 14% seen once; the top ten hold 11%. The sample was PBMCs from blood, taken 12 days after vaccination. The receptors here all came from a man aged 50 to 59 who received an inactivated influenza vaccine.

The gene calls are TRBV12-3 or TRBV12-4 and TRBJ2-7, with D maybe TRBD1 (6 bases). V shed 10 bases and J shed 6 bases, with 19 bases lying between them. This CDR3 has 13 residues. The CDR3 sequence is CATGHRVGGEQYF. The CDR3 nucleotides are TGTGCCACGGGACACCGGGTCGGAGGCGAGCAGTACTTC.

The rearrangement links TRBV12-3 or TRBV12-4 to TRBJ2-7; TRBD2 agrees at 11 bases. The V segment lost 6 bases and the J segment 6 bases; nucleotides outside the gene matches: 4. The CDR3 totals 13 residues. CDR3 DNA sequence: TGTGCCAGCAGACTAGCGGGAGCCTCCGAGCAGTACTTC. Its translation is CASRLAGASEQYF.

This clonotype was detected only once. The V call is TRBV12-3 or TRBV12-4, the J call TRBJ2-6, with TRBD1 matching 9 bases. The CDR3 extends over 18 amino acids. The ends lost 5 bases at V and 4 bases at J; junction bases unmatched: 12. The CDR3 nucleotides are TGTGCCAGCAGTCCGGGACAGGGTTGGCTATCCGGGGCCAACGTCCTGACTTTC. Its translation: CASSPGQGWLSGANVLTF.

This clonotype was counted between two and nine times. This chain links TRBV7-9 with TRBJ2-2; 10 nucleotides line up with TRBD1. V dropped 5 bases and J dropped 12; count of bases not matched to a gene: 6. CDR1 is SEHNR, CDR2 FQNEAQ, per germline (reference sequence). The CDR3 loop spans 13 amino acids. CDR3 loop: CASSPRTGGKLFF. The CDR3, as DNA: TGTGCCAGCAGCCCACGGACAGGGGGAAAGCTGTTTTTT. Complete variable domain (other parts from reference TRBV7-9 and TRBJ2-2): DTGVSQNPRHKITKRGQNVTFRCDPISEHNRLYWYRQTLGQGPEFLTYFQNEAQLEKSRLLSDRFSAERPKGSFSTLEIQRTEQGDSAMYLCASSPRTGGKLFFGEGSRLTVL.

This rearrangement joins TRBV20-1 to TRBJ2-7; 8 nucleotides match TRBD2. The germline gives CDR1 DFQATT, CDR2 SNEGSKA (reference sequence). V lost 5 bases and J lost 5; bases outside the gene matches: 8. The CDR3 runs 13 residues. The DNA for the CDR3 is TGCAGTGCTGGCGGACTAGCTGTAAACGAGCAGTACTTC. Protein: CSAGGLAVNEQYF.

This sequence joins TRBV29-1 and TRBJ1-1; D is unresolved. From germline, CDR1 is SQVTM and CDR2 ANQGSEA. This CDR3 has 13 residues. V lost 1 base, J lost 0 bases, and 6 bases lay in between. In DNA form, the CDR3 reads TGCAGCGTTGAAGTAGCTCTGAACACTGAAGCTTTCTTT. Translated, it gives CSVEVALNTEAFF.

The V gene is TRBV14, the J gene TRBJ1-1; D is possibly TRBD1 (5 bases). This CDR3 is 16 amino acids long. The germline V gene encodes CDR1 SGHDN and CDR2 FVKESK. The V gene lost 0 bases and the J gene lost 3 bases, with 14 bases spanning the gap. Here the CDR3 DNA reads TGTGCCAGCAGCCAAGAACGACAGAACCCGTACACTGAAGCTTTCTTT. Amino acids: CASSQERQNPYTEAFF.

This clonotype was found a few times. CDR3 in DNA: TGCAGCGTTGAAGATCTCGGGACCGCGTACAATGAGCAGTTCTTC. Residues: CSVEDLGTAYNEQFF. The gene calls are TRBV29-1 and TRBJ2-1, with D tentatively TRBD1 or TRBD2 (5 bases each). V was clipped by 0 bases and J by 4 bases, with 13 bases between them. The germline CDR1 and CDR2 sequences are SQVTM and ANQGSEA. This CDR3 is 15 amino acids long.

This clonotype was detected ten times or more. The rearrangement links TRBV12-3 or TRBV12-4 to TRBJ2-1, with 13 bases that match TRBD2. The CDR3 extends over 18 amino acids. V was pared by 3 bases and J by 3 bases, with 8 bases of the junction left unmatched. The CDR3 here is CASSFSRTSGRHYNEQFF. The DNA of the CDR3 is TGTGCCAGCAGTTTCTCACGGACTAGCGGGAGACACTACAATGAGCAGTTCTTC.

The chain joins TRBV27 to TRBJ2-7; 7 bases are shared with TRBD2. The CDR3 loop spans 16 amino acids. CDR1 and CDR2 (germline): MNHEY, SMNVEV (reference sequence). Unmatched junction bases numbered 8, after V lost 0 bases and J lost 3 bases. The CDR3 nucleotides read TGTGCCAGCAGTTTATCGTCGGGAGGTGATCACTACGAGCAGTACTTC. It yields the protein CASSLSSGGDHYEQYF.

The chain is built from TRBV3-1 and TRBJ2-7; D remains unclear. V gave up 2 bases and J gave up 0 bases, with 17 bases separating them. The CDR3 loop spans 17 amino acids. CDR1 and CDR2 (germline): LGHDT, YNNKEL (reference sequence). The CDR3 reads CASSQTLGMVSSYEQYF. The CDR3 DNA follows: TGTGCCAGCAGCCAAACTCTGGGGATGGTGTCCTCCTACGAGCAGTACTTC.

The J gene is TRBJ1-6, the V gene TRBV6-2 or TRBV6-3; 7 bases are a match to TRBD1. Germline values: CDR1 MNHEY, CDR2 SVGEGT. Losses at the gene ends were 8 bases for V and 6 bases for J; bases not matched to a gene: 7. This CDR3 has 14 amino acids. The CDR3 DNA reads as TGTGCCAGCGCCTGGGACAGACTTAATTCACCCCTCCACTTT. Translated, it gives CASAWDRLNSPLHF.

This clonotype was seen more than once but under ten times. This chain links TRBV4-2 with TRBJ2-2, with D unclear. CDR3 length: 18 amino acids. Germline V lookup: CDR1 LGHNA, CDR2 YNFKEQ. The V gene lost 0 bases and the J gene lost 0 bases, with 14 bases spanning the gap. The CDR3 nucleotides read TGTGCCAGCAGCCAAGATATAAGCAATACCGCGAACACCGGGGAGCTGTTTTTT. Translated: CASSQDISNTANTGELFF.

This clonotype was recorded only once. V usage is TRBV20-1 and J usage is TRBJ2-1, with 9 bases aligning to TRBD2. This CDR3 contains 14 residues. V gave up 7 bases and J gave up 6 bases; unmatched junction bases: 10. From germline, CDR1 is DFQATT and CDR2 SNEGSKA (reference sequence). The CDR3 DNA reads as TGCAGTGGTAGGGGACTAGCCGGAGGCAATGAGCAGTTCTTC. Encoded protein: CSGRGLAGGNEQFF.

Only a few counts were recorded for this clonotype. This sequence joins TRBV5-1 and TRBJ1-4; 7 nucleotides agree with TRBD1. The CDR3 consists of 14 residues. After removal of 0 bases from V and 7 bases from J, the junction contained 3 bases not matched to a gene. Germline values: CDR1 SGHRS, CDR2 YFSETQ. The CDR3 bases are TGCGCCAGCAGCTTGGGGACAGGACTTGAAAAACTGTTTTTT. Its translation: CASSLGTGLEKLFF.

In this sample, this clonotype turned up many times. The genes are TRBV20-1 and TRBJ2-3; 9 nucleotides line up with TRBD1. V shed 4 bases and J 9 bases; nucleotides not matched to a gene: 5. The CDR3 spans 12 residues. The germline CDR1 and CDR2 sequences are DFQATT and SNEGSKA (reference sequence). In nucleotides, the CDR3 is TGCAGTGCTAAACTCGGGACAGGGACGCAGTATTTT. Translating it yields CSAKLGTGTQYF.

The chain recombines TRBV5-6 with TRBJ2-3; 10 bases agree with TRBD2. Germline lookup yields CDR1 SGHDT and CDR2 YYEEEE. This CDR3 contains 15 residues. V trimming: 0 bases; J trimming: 8 bases; junction bases outside the gene matches: 6. This chain's CDR3 is CASSLAPAGGVTQYF. The CDR3 nucleotides read TGTGCCAGCAGCTTGGCCCCAGCGGGGGGGGTTACGCAGTATTTT.

The gene calls are TRBV11-2 and TRBJ2-3; D remains ambiguous. Germline CDR1 and CDR2: SGHAT and FQNNGV. The CDR3 runs 15 residues. Deletions cut 5 bases from V and 1 base from J, with 13 bases between. CDR3 residues: CASSLLPGGTDTQYF. Here the CDR3 DNA reads TGTGCCAGCAGCCTCTTACCTGGAGGCACAGATACGCAGTATTTT. The full variable domain, with the rest looked up from reference TRBV11-2 and TRBJ2-3, is EAGVAQSPRYKIIEKRQSVAFWCNPISGHATLYWYQQILGQGPKLLIQFQNNGVVDDSQLPKDRFSAERLKGVDSTLKIQPAKLEDSAVYLCASSLLPGGTDTQYFGPGTRLTVL.

J is TRBJ2-7 and V is TRBV30, with a tentative D call TRBD2 (5 bases). The V gene's germline CDR1 is GTSNPN and CDR2 SVGIG (reference sequence). V was shortened by 4 bases and J by 7 bases, with 20 bases between the two germline ends. The CDR3 runs to 14 residues. CDR3 nucleotides: TGTGCCTGGATTGGACCAGGAGCGGTGAGGGAGCAGTACTTC. Translation: CAWIGPGAVREQYF.

The gene calls are TRBV28 and TRBJ2-2; D unclear. The CDR3 is 14 amino acids. Looked up from germline, CDR1 is MDHEN and CDR2 is SYDVKM. The V gene lost 6 bases and the J gene lost 1 base, with 9 bases spanning the gap. CDR3 coding DNA: TGTGCCAGCAGCAGACCAGTGAACACCGGGGAGCTGTTTTTT. Its protein is CASSRPVNTGELFF.

This clonotype has only a few counts. V gene TRBV5-6 combines with J gene TRBJ2-6; unclear D gene. The ends were cut back, 0 bases at V and 0 bases at J, with 7 bases in the middle. CDR1 SGHDT and CDR2 YYEEEE come from the germline V gene. This CDR3 region has 16 residues. CDR3 coding DNA: TGTGCCAGCAGCTTGGCCTCTGCCTCTGGGGCCAACGTCCTGACTTTC. Its translation: CASSLASASGANVLTF.

The chain uses TRBV19 and TRBJ1-1; D is undetermined. V was trimmed by 3 bases and J by 3 bases, leaving 11 bases between them. The CDR3 contains 14 residues. The germline V gene has CDR1 LNHDA and CDR2 SQIVND (reference sequence). The CDR3 region has the DNA TGTGCCAGTAGTATTCCGGCAGGTTACACTGAAGCTTTCTTT. Encoded protein: CASSIPAGYTEAFF.

This clonotype was counted once. The chain uses TRBV28 and TRBJ1-1, with 8 nucleotides matching TRBD1. The CDR3 totals 18 residues. Unmatched junction bases numbered 14, after V lost 5 bases and J lost 0 bases. Germline V gene sequence: CDR1 MDHEN, CDR2 SYDVKM. Here the CDR3 reads CASSTPDRDQGMNTEAFF. The CDR3 DNA follows: TGTGCCAGCAGTACCCCGGACAGGGACCAGGGGATGAACACTGAAGCTTTCTTT.